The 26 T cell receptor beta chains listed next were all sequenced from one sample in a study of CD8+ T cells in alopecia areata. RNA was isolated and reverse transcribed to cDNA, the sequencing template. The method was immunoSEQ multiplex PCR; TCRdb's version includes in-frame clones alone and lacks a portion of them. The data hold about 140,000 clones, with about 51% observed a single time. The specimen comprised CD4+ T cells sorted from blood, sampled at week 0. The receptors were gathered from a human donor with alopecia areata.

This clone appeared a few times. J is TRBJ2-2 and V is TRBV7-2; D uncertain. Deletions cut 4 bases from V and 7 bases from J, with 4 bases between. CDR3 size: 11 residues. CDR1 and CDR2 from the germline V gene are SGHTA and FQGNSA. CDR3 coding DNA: TGTGCCAGCAGCTCCCGCGGGGAGCTGTTTTTT. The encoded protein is CASSSRGELFF.

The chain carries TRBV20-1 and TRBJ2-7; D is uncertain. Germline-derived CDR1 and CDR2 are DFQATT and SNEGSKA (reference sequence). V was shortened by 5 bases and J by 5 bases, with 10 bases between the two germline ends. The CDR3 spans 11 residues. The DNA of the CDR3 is TGCAGTGCTCCTTCCATGGACGAGCAGTACTTC. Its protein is CSAPSMDEQYF.

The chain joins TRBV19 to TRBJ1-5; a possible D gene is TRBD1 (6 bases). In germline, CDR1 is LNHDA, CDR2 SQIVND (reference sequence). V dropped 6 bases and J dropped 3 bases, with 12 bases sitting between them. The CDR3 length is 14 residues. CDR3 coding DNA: TGTGCCAGTAGCAACAGGGCCCTCAATCAGCCCCAGCATTTT. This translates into CASSNRALNQPQHF.

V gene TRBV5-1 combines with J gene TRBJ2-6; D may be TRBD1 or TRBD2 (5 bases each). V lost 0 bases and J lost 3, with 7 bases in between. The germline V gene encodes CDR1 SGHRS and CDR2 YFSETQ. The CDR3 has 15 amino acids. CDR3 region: CASSLGGVGANVLTF. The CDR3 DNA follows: TGCGCCAGCAGCTTGGGAGGGGTTGGGGCCAACGTCCTGACTTTC.

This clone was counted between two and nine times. This CDR3 is CSADFLNEQFF. CDR3 DNA sequence: TGCAGCGCGGACTTTCTCAATGAGCAGTTCTTC. The V and J genes are TRBV29-1 and TRBJ2-1, with D possibly being TRBD2 (5 bases). V lost 7 bases to trimming and J lost 6 bases, with 10 bases between them. Germline CDR1 is SQVTM and CDR2 is ANQGSEA. There are 11 residues in the CDR3.

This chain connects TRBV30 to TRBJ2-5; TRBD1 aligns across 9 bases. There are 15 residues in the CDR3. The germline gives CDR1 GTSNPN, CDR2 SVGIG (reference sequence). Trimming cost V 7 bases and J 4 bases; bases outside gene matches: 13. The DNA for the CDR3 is TGTGCCTCGAGCCGGGACAGGGTTTCGGGAGAGACCCAGTACTTC. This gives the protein CASSRDRVSGETQYF.

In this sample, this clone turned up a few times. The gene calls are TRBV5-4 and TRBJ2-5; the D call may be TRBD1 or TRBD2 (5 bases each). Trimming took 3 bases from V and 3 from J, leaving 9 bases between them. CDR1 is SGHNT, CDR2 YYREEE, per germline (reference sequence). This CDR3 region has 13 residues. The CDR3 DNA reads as TGTGCCAGCAGCTCCGGGGCCAAAGAGACCCAGTACTTC. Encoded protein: CASSSGAKETQYF.

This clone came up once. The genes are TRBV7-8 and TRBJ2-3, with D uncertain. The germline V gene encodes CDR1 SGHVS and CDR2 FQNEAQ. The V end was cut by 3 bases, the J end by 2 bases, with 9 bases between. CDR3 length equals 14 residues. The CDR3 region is CASSFTSVTDTQYF. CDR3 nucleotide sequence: TGTGCCAGCAGCTTTACCAGCGTCACAGATACGCAGTATTTT.

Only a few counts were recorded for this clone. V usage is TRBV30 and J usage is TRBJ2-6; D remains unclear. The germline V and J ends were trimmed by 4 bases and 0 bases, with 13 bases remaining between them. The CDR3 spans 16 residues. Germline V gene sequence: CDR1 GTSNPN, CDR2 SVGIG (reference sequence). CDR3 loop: CAWTAPHLSGANVLTF. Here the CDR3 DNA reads TGTGCCTGGACCGCCCCCCATCTCTCTGGGGCCAACGTCCTGACTTTC.

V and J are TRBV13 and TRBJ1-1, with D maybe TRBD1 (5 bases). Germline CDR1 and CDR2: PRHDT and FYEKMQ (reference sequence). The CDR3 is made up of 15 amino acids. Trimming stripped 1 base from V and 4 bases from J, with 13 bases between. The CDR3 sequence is CASSLADPGRTEAFF. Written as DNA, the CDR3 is TGTGCCAGCAGCTTAGCGGACCCGGGGCGCACTGAAGCTTTCTTT.

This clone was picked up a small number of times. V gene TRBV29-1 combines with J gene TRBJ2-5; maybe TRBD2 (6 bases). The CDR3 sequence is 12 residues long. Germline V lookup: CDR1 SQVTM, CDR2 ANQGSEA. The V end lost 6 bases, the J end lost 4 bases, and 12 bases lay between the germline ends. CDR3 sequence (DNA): TGCAGCGTCTCTAGCGCAGGAGAGACCCAGTACTTC. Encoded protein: CSVSSAGETQYF.

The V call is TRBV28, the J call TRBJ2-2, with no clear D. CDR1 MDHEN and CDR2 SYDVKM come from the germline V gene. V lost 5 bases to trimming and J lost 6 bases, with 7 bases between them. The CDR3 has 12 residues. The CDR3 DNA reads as TGTGCCAGCAGTATTCTCGCCGGGGAGCTGTTTTTT. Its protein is CASSILAGELFF.

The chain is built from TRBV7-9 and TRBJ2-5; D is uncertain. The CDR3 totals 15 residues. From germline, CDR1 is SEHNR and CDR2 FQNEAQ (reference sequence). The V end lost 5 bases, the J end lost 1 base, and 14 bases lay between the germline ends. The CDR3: CASSQALVLQETQYF. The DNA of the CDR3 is TGTGCCAGCAGCCAAGCGCTAGTTCTCCAAGAGACCCAGTACTTC.

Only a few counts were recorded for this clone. CDR3 in DNA: TGCAGCGGGACGAGCCCACCGGTAGCTTTCTTT. This codes for CSGTSPPVAFF. The genes are TRBV29-1 and TRBJ1-1; the D is unclear. In germline, CDR1 is SQVTM, CDR2 ANQGSEA. CDR3 length: 11 residues. Trimming removed 7 bases from V and 10 bases from J, with 16 bases in between.

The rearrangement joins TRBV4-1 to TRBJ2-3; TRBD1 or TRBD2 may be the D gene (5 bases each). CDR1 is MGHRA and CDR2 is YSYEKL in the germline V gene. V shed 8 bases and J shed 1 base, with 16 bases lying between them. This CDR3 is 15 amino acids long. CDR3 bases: TGCGCCAGCGCCTCCGGGACCCCGGGCACAGATACGCAGTATTTT. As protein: CASASGTPGTDTQYF.

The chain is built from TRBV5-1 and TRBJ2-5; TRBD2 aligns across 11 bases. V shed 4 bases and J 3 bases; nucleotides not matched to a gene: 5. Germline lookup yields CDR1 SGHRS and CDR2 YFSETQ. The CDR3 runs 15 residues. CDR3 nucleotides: TGCGCCAGCAGCCAAGGACTAGCGGGTGAAGAGACCCAGTACTTC. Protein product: CASSQGLAGEETQYF.

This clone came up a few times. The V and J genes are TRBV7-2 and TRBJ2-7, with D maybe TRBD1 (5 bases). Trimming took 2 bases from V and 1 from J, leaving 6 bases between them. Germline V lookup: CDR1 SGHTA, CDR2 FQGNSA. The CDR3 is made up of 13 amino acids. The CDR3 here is CASSLRQSYEQYF. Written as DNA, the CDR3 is TGTGCCAGCAGCTTACGACAGTCCTACGAGCAGTACTTC.

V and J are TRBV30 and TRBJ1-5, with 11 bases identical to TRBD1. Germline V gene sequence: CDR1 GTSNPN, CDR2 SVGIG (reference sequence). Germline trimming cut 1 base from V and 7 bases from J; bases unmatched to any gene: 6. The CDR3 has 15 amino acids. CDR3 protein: CAWSERTGGFQPQHF. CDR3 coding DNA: TGTGCCTGGAGTGAAAGGACAGGGGGCTTCCAGCCCCAGCATTTT.

CDR3 region: CASDPGGDKNIQYF. In DNA, the CDR3 is TGTGCCAGCGACCCAGGGGGTGACAAAAACATTCAGTACTTC. The chain employs TRBV28 and TRBJ2-4, with TRBD1 identical over 7 bases. This CDR3 has 14 amino acids. V trimming: 8 bases; J trimming: 3 bases; junction bases outside the gene matches: 7. Germline lookup yields CDR1 MDHEN and CDR2 SYDVKM.

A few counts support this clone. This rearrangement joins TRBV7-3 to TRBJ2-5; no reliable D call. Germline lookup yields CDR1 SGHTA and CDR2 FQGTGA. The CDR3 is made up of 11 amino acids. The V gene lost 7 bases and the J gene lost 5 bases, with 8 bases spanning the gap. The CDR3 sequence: CASKVTETQYF. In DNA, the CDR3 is TGTGCCAGCAAGGTGACGGAGACCCAGTACTTC.

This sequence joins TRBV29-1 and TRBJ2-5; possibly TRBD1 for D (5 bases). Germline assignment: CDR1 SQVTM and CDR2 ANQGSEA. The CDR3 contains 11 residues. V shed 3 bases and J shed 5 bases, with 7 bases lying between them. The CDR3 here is CSVDRDETQYF. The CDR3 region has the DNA TGCAGCGTTGACAGGGATGAGACCCAGTACTTC. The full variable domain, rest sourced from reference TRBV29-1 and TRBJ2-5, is SAVISQKPSRDICQRGTSLTIQCQVDSQVTMMFWYRQQPGQSLTLIATANQGSEATYESGFVIDKFPISRPNLTFSTLTVSNMSPEDSSIYLCSVDRDETQYFGPGTRLLVL.

This chain's CDR3 is CASSWGAGYYNEQFF. In nucleotides, the CDR3 is TGTGCCAGCAGCTGGGGAGCGGGCTATTACAATGAGCAGTTCTTC. The chain employs TRBV2 and TRBJ2-1; weak D call: TRBD2 (6 bases). This CDR3 region has 15 residues. V was clipped by 6 bases and J by 4 bases, with 16 bases between them. Germline V gene data show CDR1 as SNHLY and CDR2 as FYNNEI.

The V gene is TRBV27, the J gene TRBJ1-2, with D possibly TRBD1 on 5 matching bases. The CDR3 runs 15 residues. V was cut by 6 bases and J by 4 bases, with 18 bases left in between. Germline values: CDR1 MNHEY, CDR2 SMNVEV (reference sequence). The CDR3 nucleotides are TGTGCCAGCAGATCCTTGGGAGGGGTAGGCTATGGCTACACCTTC. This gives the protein CASRSLGGVGYGYTF.

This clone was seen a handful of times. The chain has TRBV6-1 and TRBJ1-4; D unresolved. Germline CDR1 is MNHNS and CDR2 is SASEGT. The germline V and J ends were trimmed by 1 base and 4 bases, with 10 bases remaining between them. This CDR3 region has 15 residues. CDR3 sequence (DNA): TGTGCCAGCAGTGAAGGAGTCAGATATAATGAAAAACTGTTTTTT. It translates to CASSEGVRYNEKLFF.

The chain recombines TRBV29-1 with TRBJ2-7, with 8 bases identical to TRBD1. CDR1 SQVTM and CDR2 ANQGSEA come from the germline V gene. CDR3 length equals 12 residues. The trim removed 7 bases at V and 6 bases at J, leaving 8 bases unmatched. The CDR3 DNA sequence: TGCAGCGGGACTATTACAGGGGGCGAGCAGTACTTC. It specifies CSGTITGGEQYF.

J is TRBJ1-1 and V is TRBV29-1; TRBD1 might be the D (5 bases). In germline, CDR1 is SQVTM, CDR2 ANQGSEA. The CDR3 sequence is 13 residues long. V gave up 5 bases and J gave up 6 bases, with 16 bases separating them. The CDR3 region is CSVNSGPGAEAFF. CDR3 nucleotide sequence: TGCAGCGTTAACTCGGGACCTGGCGCTGAAGCTTTCTTT.